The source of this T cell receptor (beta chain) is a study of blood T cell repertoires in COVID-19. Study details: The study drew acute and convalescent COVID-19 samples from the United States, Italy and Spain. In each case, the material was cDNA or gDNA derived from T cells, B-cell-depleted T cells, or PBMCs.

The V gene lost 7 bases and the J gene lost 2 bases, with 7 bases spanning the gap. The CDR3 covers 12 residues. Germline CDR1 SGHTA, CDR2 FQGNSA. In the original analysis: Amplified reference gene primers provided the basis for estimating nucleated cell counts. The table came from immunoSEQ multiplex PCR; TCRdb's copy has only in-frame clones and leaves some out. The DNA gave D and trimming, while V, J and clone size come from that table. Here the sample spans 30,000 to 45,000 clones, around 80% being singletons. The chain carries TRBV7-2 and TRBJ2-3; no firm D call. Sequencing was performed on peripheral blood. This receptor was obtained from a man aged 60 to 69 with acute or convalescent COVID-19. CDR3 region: CASTLYTDTQYF. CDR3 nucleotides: TGTGCCAGCACCTTGTACACAGATACGCAGTATTTT. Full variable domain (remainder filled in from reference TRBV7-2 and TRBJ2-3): GAGVSQSPSNKVTEKGKDVELRCDPISGHTALYWYRQSLGQGLEFLIYFQGNSAPDKSGLPSDRFSAERTGGSVSTLTIQRTQQEDSAVYLCASTLYTDTQYFGPGTRLTVL.